The T cell receptor (beta chain) described here comes from a study of CD8 T cells in Susac syndrome. An amount of RNA that ranged from roughly 0.5 to 1 ug was reverse transcribed with random hexamers. Coverage of TCR beta CDR3 amplification by immunoSEQ multiplex PCR extended to 54 Vbeta and 13 Jbeta. A single record per CDR3 protein comes from TCRdb applying MiXCR to the immunoSEQ multiplex PCR reads. Among 400,000 or so distinct CDR3 sequences listed, around 83% were seen once. With V trimmed by 5 bases and J by 0 bases, 5 bases remained unmatched. This CDR3 is built from 15 residues. Germline CDR1 reads MNHEY; CDR2 reads SMNVEV (reference sequence).

The chain uses TRBV27 and TRBJ1-2; 8 bases are a match to TRBD1. The material sequenced was CD8+ T cells from PBMCs. This clonotype was sampled from a human donor with multiple sclerosis. The CDR3 spells CASSETGAANYGYTF. DNA for the CDR3: TGTGCCAGCAGTGAGACAGGGGCAGCTAACTATGGCTACACCTTC.